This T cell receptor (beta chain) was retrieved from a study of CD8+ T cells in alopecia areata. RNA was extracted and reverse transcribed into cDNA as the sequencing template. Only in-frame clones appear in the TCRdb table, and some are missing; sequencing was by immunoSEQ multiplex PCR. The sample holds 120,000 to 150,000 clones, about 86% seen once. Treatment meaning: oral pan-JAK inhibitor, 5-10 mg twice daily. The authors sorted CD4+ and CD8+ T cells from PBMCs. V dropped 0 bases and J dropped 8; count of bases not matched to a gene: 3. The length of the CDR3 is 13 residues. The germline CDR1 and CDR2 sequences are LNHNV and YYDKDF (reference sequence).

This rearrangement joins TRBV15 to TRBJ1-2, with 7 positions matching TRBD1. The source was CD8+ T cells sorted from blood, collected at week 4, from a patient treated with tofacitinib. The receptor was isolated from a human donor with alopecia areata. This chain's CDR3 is CATSREAGGGYTF. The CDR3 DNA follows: TGTGCCACCAGCAGAGAGGCAGGGGGAGGCTACACCTTC.